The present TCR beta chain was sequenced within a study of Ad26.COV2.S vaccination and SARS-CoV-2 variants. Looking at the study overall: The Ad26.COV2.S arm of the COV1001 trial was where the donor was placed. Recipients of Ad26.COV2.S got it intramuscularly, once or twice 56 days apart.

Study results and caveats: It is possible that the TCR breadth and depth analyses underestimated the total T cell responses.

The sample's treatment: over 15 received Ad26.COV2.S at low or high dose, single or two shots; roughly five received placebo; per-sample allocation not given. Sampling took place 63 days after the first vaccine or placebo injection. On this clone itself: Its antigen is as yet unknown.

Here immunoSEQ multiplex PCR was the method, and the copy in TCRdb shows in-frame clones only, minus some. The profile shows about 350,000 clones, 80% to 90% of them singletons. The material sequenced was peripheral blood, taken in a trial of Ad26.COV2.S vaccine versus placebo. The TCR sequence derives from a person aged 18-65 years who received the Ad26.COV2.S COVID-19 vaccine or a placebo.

The CDR3, as DNA: TGTGCCAGCAGCTCCCGGACGGCGAACACTGAAGCTTTCTTT. Its protein product is CASSSRTANTEAFF. The chain couples TRBV7-8 to TRBJ1-1; no firm D call. There are 14 residues in the CDR3. V lost 4 bases to trimming and J lost 1 base, with 10 bases between them. Germline CDR1 is SGHVS and CDR2 is FQNEAQ.